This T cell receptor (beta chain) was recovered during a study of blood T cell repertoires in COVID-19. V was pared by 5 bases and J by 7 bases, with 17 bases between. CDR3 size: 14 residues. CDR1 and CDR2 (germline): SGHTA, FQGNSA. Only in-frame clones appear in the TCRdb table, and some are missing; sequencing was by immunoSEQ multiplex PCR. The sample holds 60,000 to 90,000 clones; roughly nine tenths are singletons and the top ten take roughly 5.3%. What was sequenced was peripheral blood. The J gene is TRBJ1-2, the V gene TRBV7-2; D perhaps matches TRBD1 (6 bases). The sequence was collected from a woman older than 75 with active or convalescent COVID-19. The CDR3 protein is CASSLAGGKGGYTF. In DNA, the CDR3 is TGTGCCAGCAGCCTGGCGGGGGGCAAGGGTGGCTACACCTTC.